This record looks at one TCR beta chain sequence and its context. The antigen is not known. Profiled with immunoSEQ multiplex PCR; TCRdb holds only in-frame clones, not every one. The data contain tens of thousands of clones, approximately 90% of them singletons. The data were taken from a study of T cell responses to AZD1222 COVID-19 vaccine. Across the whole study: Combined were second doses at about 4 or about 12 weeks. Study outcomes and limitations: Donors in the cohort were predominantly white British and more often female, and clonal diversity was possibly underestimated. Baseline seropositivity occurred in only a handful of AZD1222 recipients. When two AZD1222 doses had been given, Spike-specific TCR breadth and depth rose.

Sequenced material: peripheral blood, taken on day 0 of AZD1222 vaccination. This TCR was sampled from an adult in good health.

The CDR3 spells CASSLEGSSRELFF. CDR3 nucleotide sequence: TGCGCCAGCAGCTTGGAGGGTAGTAGCAGGGAGCTGTTTTTT. This chain uses TRBV5-1 with TRBJ2-2; D gene ambiguous. Trimming pared 0 bases from V and 9 bases from J, leaving 12 bases between. The CDR3 loop spans 14 amino acids. The germline V gene encodes CDR1 SGHRS and CDR2 YFSETQ.